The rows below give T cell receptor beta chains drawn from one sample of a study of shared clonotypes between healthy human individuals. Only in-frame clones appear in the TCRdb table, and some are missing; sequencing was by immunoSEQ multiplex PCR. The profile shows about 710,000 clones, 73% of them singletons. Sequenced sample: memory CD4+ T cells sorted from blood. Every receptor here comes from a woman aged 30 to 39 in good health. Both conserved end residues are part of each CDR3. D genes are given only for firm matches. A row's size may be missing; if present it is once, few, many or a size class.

CDR3 protein: CASTIIGGNTEAFF; CDR3 DNA: TGCGCCAGCACCATCATAGGGGGGAACACTGAAGCTTTCTTT; clone size: -; D gene: -; J gene: TRBJ1-1; V gene: TRBV5-1
CDR3 protein: CASSSLAGGNTGELFF; CDR3 DNA: TGCGCCAGCAGCTCCCTAGCGGGAGGGAACACCGGGGAGCTGTTTTTT; clone size: -; D gene: TRBD2; J gene: TRBJ2-2; V gene: TRBV5-1
CDR3 protein: CASSFGEGQNEKLFF; CDR3 DNA: TGTGCCAGCTCATTCGGAGAGGGTCAAAATGAAAAACTGTTTTTT; clone size: -; D gene: -; J gene: TRBJ1-4; V gene: TRBV18
CDR3 protein: CASSPGYNEQFF; CDR3 DNA: TGTGCCAGCAGTCCAGGGTACAATGAGCAGTTCTTC; clone size: -; D gene: -; J gene: TRBJ2-1; V gene: TRBV14
CDR3 protein: CASSRGTGPSPLHF; CDR3 DNA: TGTGCCAGCAGCCGCGGTACAGGGCCCTCACCCCTCCACTTT; clone size: -; D gene: -; J gene: TRBJ1-6; V gene: TRBV5-6
CDR3 protein: CASSLTPGGVIGYTF; CDR3 DNA: TGTGCCAGCAGCTTAACGCCGGGCGGGGTGATCGGCTACACCTTC; clone size: many; D gene: -; J gene: TRBJ1-2; V gene: TRBV7-3
CDR3 protein: CASSKWTGGSEQFF; CDR3 DNA: TGTGCCAGTAGCAAATGGACAGGGGGAAGCGAGCAGTTCTTC; clone size: -; D gene: TRBD1; J gene: TRBJ2-1; V gene: TRBV19
CDR3 protein: CASSFNRVNQPQHF; CDR3 DNA: TGTGCCAGCAGTTTCAACAGGGTCAATCAGCCCCAGCATTTT; clone size: -; D gene: -; J gene: TRBJ1-5; V gene: TRBV6-5
CDR3 protein: CASSLGTAQETQYF; CDR3 DNA: TGTGCCAGCAGCTTAGGGACAGCTCAAGAGACCCAGTACTTC; clone size: -; D gene: -; J gene: TRBJ2-5; V gene: TRBV7-9
CDR3 protein: CASRSGYNEQFF; CDR3 DNA: TGTGCCAGCCGTAGCGGTTACAATGAGCAGTTCTTC; clone size: -; D gene: -; J gene: TRBJ2-1; V gene: TRBV28
CDR3 protein: CASSTGQGNTGELFF; CDR3 DNA: TGCGCCAGCAGCACGGGACAGGGGAACACCGGGGAGCTGTTTTTT; clone size: -; D gene: TRBD1; J gene: TRBJ2-2; V gene: TRBV5-1
CDR3 protein: CASSFQAGGNTGELFF; CDR3 DNA: TGCGCCAGCAGCTTTCAAGCGGGAGGTAACACCGGGGAGCTGTTTTTT; clone size: -; D gene: TRBD2; J gene: TRBJ2-2; V gene: TRBV5-1
CDR3 protein: CASSYRRENNEQFF; CDR3 DNA: TGTGCCAGCAGTTACAGGCGGGAGAACAATGAGCAGTTCTTC; clone size: -; D gene: TRBD2; J gene: TRBJ2-1; V gene: TRBV6-5
CDR3 protein: CASSLYGSYEQYF; CDR3 DNA: TGTGCCAGCAGCTTGTACGGCTCCTACGAGCAGTACTTC; clone size: -; D gene: -; J gene: TRBJ2-7; V gene: TRBV5-5
CDR3 protein: CASTWASGNTGELFF; CDR3 DNA: TGTGCCAGCACTTGGGCTAGCGGTAACACCGGGGAGCTGTTTTTT; clone size: -; D gene: TRBD2; J gene: TRBJ2-2; V gene: TRBV28
CDR3 protein: CASSSLQRPTDTQYF; CDR3 DNA: TGTGCCAGCAGTTCCCTCCAGCGCCCCACAGATACGCAGTATTTT; clone size: -; D gene: -; J gene: TRBJ2-3; V gene: TRBV28
CDR3 protein: CASSKGEDTEAFF; CDR3 DNA: TGTGCCAGCAGCAAGGGTGAGGACACTGAAGCTTTCTTT; clone size: -; D gene: -; J gene: TRBJ1-1; V gene: TRBV7-6
CDR3 protein: CSSNRVGNTEAFF; CDR3 DNA: TGCAGCTCAAACAGGGTTGGGAACACTGAAGCTTTCTTT; clone size: -; D gene: -; J gene: TRBJ1-1; V gene: TRBV29-1
CDR3 protein: CSVPTGPGGTGTEAFF; CDR3 DNA: TGCAGCGTCCCGACGGGGCCAGGGGGCACGGGCACTGAAGCTTTCTTT; clone size: once; D gene: TRBD1; J gene: TRBJ1-1; V gene: TRBV29-1
CDR3 protein: CAIRIDSNEKLFF; CDR3 DNA: TGTGCCATCCGGATTGACAGTAATGAAAAACTGTTTTTT; clone size: -; D gene: -; J gene: TRBJ1-4; V gene: TRBV28
CDR3 protein: CASNHGGWSDTQYF; CDR3 DNA: TGCGCCAGCAACCACGGCGGGTGGAGCGATACGCAGTATTTT; clone size: many; D gene: -; J gene: TRBJ2-3; V gene: TRBV10-2